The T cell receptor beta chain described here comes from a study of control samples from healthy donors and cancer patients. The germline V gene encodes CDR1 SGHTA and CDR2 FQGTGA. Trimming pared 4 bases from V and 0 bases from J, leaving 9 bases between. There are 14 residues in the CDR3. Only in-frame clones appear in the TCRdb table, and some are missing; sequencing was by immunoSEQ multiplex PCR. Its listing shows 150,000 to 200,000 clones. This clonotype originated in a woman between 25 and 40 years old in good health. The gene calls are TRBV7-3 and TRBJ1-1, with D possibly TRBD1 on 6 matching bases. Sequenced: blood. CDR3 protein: CASSSGQLNTEAFF. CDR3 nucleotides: TGTGCCAGCAGCTCAGGACAGTTGAACACTGAAGCTTTCTTT. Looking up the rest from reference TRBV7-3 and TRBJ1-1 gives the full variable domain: GAGVSQTPSNKVTEKGKYVELRCDPISGHTALYWYRQSLGQGPEFLIYFQGTGAADDSGLPNDRFFAVRPEGSVSTLKIQRTERGDSAVYLCASSSGQLNTEAFFGQGTRLTVV.